The 28 T cell receptor beta chains below were found in one sample sequenced in a study of CD8 T cells in ankylosing spondylitis. TCRdb reprocessed the 5' RACE reads with MiXCR, giving one entry per CDR3 protein. Of 200,000 to 250,000 distinct CDR3 sequences in the sample, 10% were seen once. Source material: blood, either unsorted or a sorted T cell fraction (not recorded which). The receptors derive from a male donor with ankylosing spondylitis or in good health (not recorded which).

In this sample, this clonotype turned up many times. The chain couples TRBV7-2 to TRBJ2-5; D not certain. CDR1 and CDR2 (germline): SGHTA, FQGNSA. The CDR3 contains 17 residues. V dropped 4 bases and J dropped 5 bases, with 23 bases sitting between them. CDR3 sequence: CASSSFPRSPVGETQYF. The CDR3 DNA is TGTGCCAGCAGCTCCTTCCCCCGGTCGCCGGTGGGGGAGACCCAGTACTTC.

Many counts were recorded for this clonotype. The genes are TRBV29-1 and TRBJ1-1, with D tentatively TRBD1 (6 bases). Germline-derived CDR1 and CDR2 are SQVTM and ANQGSEA. The CDR3 loop spans 13 amino acids. Trimming stripped 0 bases from V and 8 bases from J, with 13 bases between. The CDR3 DNA follows: TGCAGCGTTGAAGACGTAGGGGGGCGCGAAGCTTTCTTT. This sequence encodes CSVEDVGGREAFF. Filled out from reference TRBV29-1 and TRBJ1-1, the complete variable domain reads SAVISQKPSRDICQRGTSLTIQCQVDSQVTMMFWYRQQPGQSLTLIATANQGSEATYESGFVIDKFPISRPNLTFSTLTVSNMSPEDSSIYLCSVEDVGGREAFFGQGTRLTVV.

This clonotype was counted many times. The gene calls are TRBV2 and TRBJ1-5; D remains unclear. The CDR3 runs 13 residues. Germline CDR1 and CDR2: SNHLY and FYNNEI. Between the trimmed V and J ends, which lost 6 bases and 1 base, there was a span of 7 bases. CDR3 sequence: CASRVGSNQPQHF. The CDR3 region has the DNA TGTGCCAGCAGAGTGGGCAGCAATCAGCCCCAGCATTTT.

This chain connects TRBV5-1 to TRBJ2-3, with 13 bases aligning to TRBD2. The V gene's germline CDR1 is SGHRS and CDR2 YFSETQ. Germline trimming cut 4 bases from V and 9 bases from J; bases unmatched to any gene: 5. The CDR3 is 14 residues long. The CDR3 loop reads CASSTGLAGETQYF. Written as DNA, the CDR3 is TGCGCCAGCAGCACAGGACTAGCGGGGGAGACGCAGTATTTT.

This clonotype was seen repeatedly, ten times or more. V gene TRBV5-1 combines with J gene TRBJ1-2, with a weak D call TRBD1 (6 bases). The CDR3 has 14 amino acids. In germline, CDR1 is SGHRS, CDR2 YFSETQ. V dropped 0 bases and J dropped 4 bases, with 10 bases sitting between them. The CDR3 spells CASSLGQDPYGYTF. CDR3 DNA sequence: TGCGCCAGCAGCTTGGGACAGGACCCCTATGGCTACACCTTC.

With regard to this clonotype: A much more abundant neighbour one base away suggests this may be a read error. The rearrangement links TRBV20-1 to TRBJ2-1, with a weak D call TRBD1 (5 bases). The CDR3 sequence is 13 residues long. Looked up from germline, CDR1 is DFQATT and CDR2 is SNEGSKA (reference sequence). CDR3 DNA: TGCAGGACCGCTGGGGCGCGGACGAATGAGCAGTTCTTC. It is translated as CRTAGARTNEQFF.

This clonotype appeared a few times. The chain couples TRBV5-1 to TRBJ1-1; maybe TRBD1 (5 bases). CDR3 length equals 14 residues. CDR1 SGHRS and CDR2 YFSETQ come from the germline V gene. The ends were cut back, 0 bases at V and 1 base at J, with 7 bases in the middle. CDR3 in amino acids: CASSLVGENTEAFF. CDR3 coding DNA: TGCGCCAGCAGCTTGGTGGGGGAGAACACTGAAGCTTTCTTT.

This clonotype was seen only a few times. V and J are TRBV4-2 and TRBJ2-1; possible D gene TRBD1, 5 bases. The CDR3 runs 15 residues. V lost 3 bases and J lost 2, with 11 bases in between. Germline CDR1 is LGHNA and CDR2 is YNFKEQ. CDR3 sequence reads: CASSQEQETYNEQFF. CDR3 bases: TGTGCCAGCAGCCAGGAACAGGAGACCTACAATGAGCAGTTCTTC.

The sample holds a few counts of this clonotype. The V and J genes are TRBV6-5 and TRBJ1-4; weak D call: TRBD1 (6 bases). Germline loops: CDR1 MNHEY, CDR2 SVGAGI. This CDR3 is built from 16 residues. V lost 5 bases, J lost 13 bases, and 26 bases lay in between. The CDR3 reads CASSHPMDSHGEGLFF. CDR3 bases: TGTGCCAGCAGTCACCCGATGGACAGCCATGGGGAAGGACTGTTTTTT.

This clonotype appeared many times. The chain is built from TRBV7-2 and TRBJ2-1; 11 bases map to TRBD1. Germline CDR1 and CDR2: SGHTA and FQGNSA. This CDR3 spans 14 amino acids. V shed 4 bases and J 12 bases; nucleotides not matched to a gene: 8. CDR3 loop: CASSSKDRGLGQFF. DNA of the CDR3: TGTGCCAGCAGCTCAAAGGACAGGGGGCTTGGGCAGTTCTTC.

Only a few counts were recorded for this clonotype. The CDR3 nucleotides are TGTGCCAGCTCAAAAGAGGAGGTCGGCTATGGCTACACCTTC. It specifies CASSKEEVGYGYTF. The rearrangement links TRBV18 to TRBJ1-2; D is ambiguous. Germline lookup yields CDR1 KGHSH and CDR2 LQKENI. The V end lost 5 bases, the J end lost 4 bases, and 14 bases lay between the germline ends. This CDR3 has 14 amino acids.

In this sample, this clonotype turned up many times. An end of the junction does not agree with germline; a read error may underlie this. The V gene is TRBV7-7, the J gene TRBJ2-1, with 10 bases that match TRBD2. The germline CDR1 and CDR2 sequences are SSHAT and FNYEAQ (reference sequence). The CDR3 runs to 15 residues. The CDR3 coding sequence is TGTGCTAGCAGCAGGACTAGCGGAGCCTACAATGAGCAGTTCTTC. Translated, it gives CASSRTSGAYNEQFF.

This clonotype was observed a few times. V usage is TRBV2 and J usage is TRBJ2-7; 11 bases are a match to TRBD1. Trimming took 7 bases from V and 7 from J; bases not matched to a gene: 9. Germline CDR1 is SNHLY and CDR2 is FYNNEI. There are 14 residues in the CDR3. The chain's CDR3 is CASTTDRGQREQYF. Here the CDR3 DNA reads TGTGCCAGCACCACGGACAGGGGGCAAAGAGAGCAGTACTTC.

This clonotype has ten or more counts. The CDR3 is CASSSEGTEAFF. The CDR3, as DNA: TGTGCCAGCAGCTCGGAGGGCACTGAAGCTTTCTTT. V and J are TRBV12-3 or TRBV12-4 and TRBJ1-1; D ambiguous. The CDR3 is 12 amino acids. Trimming shortened V by 6 bases and J by 4 bases, and 9 bases separated the two germline ends.

This clonotype was detected many times. The chain joins TRBV29-1 to TRBJ2-3; D is ambiguous. The germline V and J ends were trimmed by 7 bases and 4 bases, with 21 bases remaining between them. CDR1 and CDR2 from the germline V gene are SQVTM and ANQGSEA. The CDR3 consists of 15 residues. The CDR3 reads CSADAGAVGPDTQYF. Here the CDR3 DNA reads TGCAGCGCAGACGCCGGCGCCGTGGGTCCAGATACGCAGTATTTT.

The V call is TRBV11-2, the J call TRBJ2-1; TRBD1 matches at 9 bases. This CDR3 spans 16 amino acids. The germline CDR1 and CDR2 sequences are SGHAT and FQNNGV. V was pared by 3 bases and J by 6 bases, with 9 bases of the junction left unmatched. The CDR3 sequence is CASSFSSGQGLNEQFF. The CDR3 DNA follows: TGTGCCAGCAGCTTTTCATCGGGACAGGGTCTCAATGAGCAGTTCTTC.

There are many counts of this clonotype. This rearrangement joins TRBV7-2 to TRBJ1-2; the D is unclear. The CDR3 covers 11 residues. The V and J ends lost 5 bases and 4 bases respectively, with 5 bases between them. In germline, CDR1 is SGHTA, CDR2 FQGNSA. This CDR3 reads CASSEAYGYTF. The CDR3 region has the DNA TGTGCCAGCAGCGAGGCCTATGGCTACACCTTC.

This chain joins TRBV20-1 and TRBJ2-7; D call uncertain. Germline CDR1 and CDR2: DFQATT and SNEGSKA (reference sequence). The CDR3 runs to 10 residues. CDR3 DNA: TGCAGCATAATTGAGGCCGAGCAGTACTTC. Protein: CSIIEAEQYF.

This clonotype came up many times. The J gene is TRBJ1-1, the V gene TRBV12-3 or TRBV12-4, with 7 bases fitting TRBD1. Trimming took 8 bases from V and 2 from J; bases not matched to a gene: 8. The CDR3 is 14 amino acids. The CDR3 spells CASRQTGNNTEAFF. The CDR3, as DNA: TGTGCCAGCCGGCAGACAGGGAATAACACTGAAGCTTTCTTT.

This clonotype has a count of ten or more. V usage is TRBV28 and J usage is TRBJ2-3, with D possibly being TRBD1 or TRBD2 (5 bases each). The V gene lost 7 bases and the J gene lost 0 bases, with 17 bases spanning the gap. CDR3 length equals 16 residues. Per the germline V gene, CDR1 is MDHEN and CDR2 is SYDVKM. The CDR3 DNA is TGTGCCAGCACCCCTCCCCGGGGCCGAAGCACAGATACGCAGTATTTT. Protein: CASTPPRGRSTDTQYF.

This clonotype has at least ten counts. The V call is TRBV19, the J call TRBJ2-2, with D perhaps matching TRBD2 (5 bases). This CDR3 has 15 amino acids. The germline V gene has CDR1 LNHDA and CDR2 SQIVND (reference sequence). V shed 7 bases and J shed 1 base, with 13 bases lying between them. The CDR3 DNA follows: TGTGCCAGTAATGACCTAGCTTGGAACACCGGGGAGCTGTTTTTT. Amino acid sequence: CASNDLAWNTGELFF.

The rearrangement uses TRBV20-1 and TRBJ2-3; TRBD2 agrees at 9 bases. CDR1 DFQATT and CDR2 SNEGSKA come from the germline V gene (reference sequence). The CDR3 spans 13 residues. The V segment lost 4 bases and the J segment 5 bases; nucleotides outside the gene matches: 4. The CDR3 coding sequence is TGCAGTGCTAATAGCGGGGGAATAGATACGCAGTATTTT. Its translation is CSANSGGIDTQYF.

The chain recombines TRBV5-1 with TRBJ2-3, with D maybe TRBD1 (6 bases). Germline CDR1 is SGHRS and CDR2 is YFSETQ. The CDR3 is 14 residues long. V lost 4 bases to trimming and J lost 8 bases, with 17 bases between them. CDR3 DNA sequence: TGCGCCAGCAGCGATGGGGGCCCCAGGGTTACGCAGTATTTT. It encodes CASSDGGPRVTQYF.

This clonotype appeared many times. J is TRBJ1-6 and V is TRBV5-1; TRBD1 aligns across 9 bases. Germline lookup yields CDR1 SGHRS and CDR2 YFSETQ. V lost 2 bases and J lost 10; bases outside the gene matches: 10. The CDR3 totals 16 residues. The CDR3, as DNA: TGCGCCAGCAGCTTCAATGCGGGACAGGGCAACTCACCCCTCCACTTT. This codes for CASSFNAGQGNSPLHF.

To note about this clonotype: A much larger clone sits a single nucleotide away, making a read error possible. The V call is TRBV3-1, the J call TRBJ2-3; D gene unclear. The J call is uncertain, as TRBJ1-5 better fits the DNA end. CDR1 is LGHDT and CDR2 is YNNKEL in the germline V gene (reference sequence). CDR3 length equals 14 residues. The CDR3 DNA reads TGTGCCAGCAGCCAAGGTCTTGACGCAGATACGCAGCATTTT. Protein sequence: CASSQGLDADTQHF.

The table lists this clonotype with a few counts. The rearrangement uses TRBV20-1 and TRBJ2-3; 9 bases match TRBD2. Germline CDR1 is DFQATT and CDR2 is SNEGSKA (reference sequence). The CDR3 has 14 residues. Losses at the gene ends were 7 bases for V and 5 bases for J; bases not matched to a gene: 10. CDR3 coding DNA: TGCAGTGTGTTTGCGGGGGGGCGCGGAGATACGCAGTATTTT. Protein sequence: CSVFAGGRGDTQYF.

This clonotype was seen a few times. The CDR3 sequence: CASAQGVGELFF. CDR3 bases: TGCGCCAGCGCACAAGGGGTCGGGGAGCTGTTTTTT. This chain joins TRBV5-1 and TRBJ2-2; possible D gene TRBD1, 5 bases. Trimming shortened V by 7 bases and J by 7 bases, and 11 bases separated the two germline ends. The CDR3 consists of 12 residues. Germline V gene data show CDR1 as SGHRS and CDR2 as YFSETQ.

The rearrangement links TRBV6-1 to TRBJ1-1; D unresolved. V shed 4 bases and J shed 4 bases, with 10 bases lying between them. Germline loops: CDR1 MNHNS, CDR2 SASEGT. There are 13 residues in the CDR3. Here the CDR3 DNA reads TGTGCCAGCAGTGGGTTCCGCGGCACTGAAGCTTTCTTT. This gives the protein CASSGFRGTEAFF.